This TCR beta chain was sequenced during a study of cytomegalovirus exposure and HLA in healthy donors (dated by TCRdb to about 2017). About the study as a whole: According to a later analysis, the 100 to 150 validation repertoires were produced on the same platform as the 666 repertoires of the first cohort. The aim of the study was to test whether cataloging public T cell receptors could identify signatures of past pathogen exposure. Along with the roughly 670-subject first cohort, a separate validation cohort of over a hundred different subjects was used. The study combined high-throughput TCR immunosequencing, statistical association of individual TCRs with disease status, and machine learning to predict cytomegalovirus infection status. Beyond this particular receptor, the publication reports: In vitro tests confirmed that a few of the cytomegalovirus-associated TCR beta chains recognize cytomegalovirus antigens. A later analysis found that TCRs clustered in the first cohort also tended to co-occur in the roughly 120 validation repertoires, with 90% to 95% of cluster scores above 0. A later analysis had no HLA typing for the validation cohort, so co-occurrence there was scored across all 110 or so repertoires. Across donors, most TCR sequences were observed very rarely, whereas some public TCRs were present in many individuals. The authors suggested that the approach could potentially be extended to other disease states and immunological phenotypes. In the study, approximately 150 TCR beta chains were listed as associated with cytomegalovirus. Cytomegalovirus status was reported to be diagnosed by the classifier with high specificity and sensitivity in both the original and validation cohorts.

Counted from cysteine to phenylalanine, this CDR3 has 14 amino acids. Of the read, only the CDR3 DNA is kept; its 42 bases are in frame from base 1. CDR1 and CDR2 are drawn from the germline V gene: SGHRS, YFSETQ. Separate from the roughly 650-subject first cohort, the validation cohort of 95 to 150 subjects was the group to which the donors belonged. The receptor library was made with the immunoSEQ multiplex PCR assay. The study's processing was this. To diagnose cytomegalovirus status from the catalog of TCR beta chain sequences, a statistical classification framework was built. In TCRdb, the immuneACCESS table is reduced to in-frame sequences with V and J assigned. These tables do not hold every clone; where another copy was compared, an unresolved V gene accounts for under half, and the others remain unexplained. The V and J calls and clone size are taken from that table; D and trimming were inferred from the DNA. The sample has approximately 220,000 clones on record, around 90% of them singletons. Of the sample, 1% to 1.2% falls within the top ten clones.

With regard to this clone: No antigen is known for it. One junction end does not reproduce the germline sequence, and a read error may be involved.

The sample comprised PBMCs. The chain was built from TRBV5-1 and TRBJ2-1; TRBD2 matches 7 bases in the middle. This receptor was taken from a woman under 30 in good health and CMV-seronegative. The sequence in DNA is TGCGCCAGCAGATTGGGGACTATAGGCAATGAGCAGTTCTTC. Translated, this is CASRLGTIGNEQFF. The full variable domain, completed from the reference TRBV5-1 and TRBJ2-1 proteins outside the CDR3, reads KAGVTQTPRYLIKTRGQQVTLSCSPISGHRSVSWYQQTPGQGLQFLFEYFSETQRNKGNFPGRFSGRQFSNSRSEMNVSTLELGDSALYLCASRLGTIGNEQFFGPGTRLTVL.